These 6 T cell receptor beta chains were sequenced from one sample in a study of beta chain features in type 1 diabetes. The study's findings and limits: People with Type 1 diabetes carried modestly yet significantly shorter TCRB CDR3s in all four CD4+ subsets.

Of the isolated RNA, all was reverse transcribed, and so the sequenced material was expressed TCRB transcripts. TCRdb's table, derived via immunoSEQ multiplex PCR, lists solely in-frame clones and lacks some. The sample includes 160,000 or so clones, 63% seen only once; the top ten take about 0.091%. No antigen is known for these receptors. The specimen sequenced was naive CD4+ T cells from blood. Receptors were obtained from a man aged 25 to 40 with type 1 diabetes.

V is TRBV18 and J is TRBJ2-1, with 7 bases lining up with TRBD1. The CDR3 is 17 residues long. From germline, CDR1 is KGHSH and CDR2 LQKENI. V lost 2 bases to trimming and J lost 6 bases; unmatched junction nucleotides: 13. CDR3 in DNA: TGTGCCAGCTCACCAAGGTCCGGGACAGACTTTGGCAATGAGCAGTTCTTC. Translating it yields CASSPRSGTDFGNEQFF.

V is TRBV5-1 and J is TRBJ2-3, with D possibly matching TRBD2 (6 bases). V dropped 2 bases and J dropped 0 bases, with 7 bases sitting between them. In germline, CDR1 is SGHRS, CDR2 YFSETQ. This CDR3 has 14 residues. CDR3 region: CASSFGTSTDTQYF. For the CDR3, the DNA is TGCGCCAGCAGCTTCGGGACTAGCACAGATACGCAGTATTTT.

V and J are TRBV25-1 and TRBJ1-1; unclear D gene. The CDR3 sequence is 13 residues long. Looked up from germline, CDR1 is MGHDK and CDR2 is SYGVNS. The V gene lost 3 bases and the J gene lost 4 bases, with 9 bases spanning the gap. The CDR3, as DNA: TGTGCCAGCAGTGAGGCTCCGGGCACTGAAGCTTTCTTT. This sequence encodes CASSEAPGTEAFF.

V usage is TRBV14 and J usage is TRBJ1-6; D not certain. Trimming pared 3 bases from V and 9 bases from J, leaving 9 bases between. Germline loops: CDR1 SGHDN, CDR2 FVKESK. This CDR3 is built from 13 residues. CDR3 coding DNA: TGTGCCAGCAGCCAGGCTTGGAGTTCACCCCTCCACTTT. Its translation is CASSQAWSSPLHF. The variable domain in full, completed from reference TRBV14 and TRBJ1-6, reads EAGVTQFPSHSVIEKGQTVTLRCDPISGHDNLYWYRRVMGKEIKFLLHFVKESKQDESGMPNNRFLAERTGGTYSTLKVQPAELEDSGVYFCASSQAWSSPLHFGNGTRLTVT.

The genes are TRBV4-3 and TRBJ2-1; 11 bases line up with TRBD2. CDR1 is LGHNA, CDR2 YSLEER, per germline. With 2 bases clipped from V and 3 bases from J, the junction kept 3 bases outside the gene matches. This CDR3 is built from 16 residues. The DNA for the CDR3 is TGCGCCAGCAGCCAATACCTAGCGGGGGGCTACAATGAGCAGTTCTTC. Protein sequence: CASSQYLAGGYNEQFF.

This chain joins TRBV30 and TRBJ2-5; the D gene is possibly TRBD2 (6 bases). Germline V CDR1 and CDR2: GTSNPN, SVGIG (reference sequence). CDR3 length: 14 residues. The ends were cut back, 5 bases at V and 1 base at J, with 14 bases in the middle. The chain's CDR3 is CAWEGGSGQETQYF. The CDR3 DNA follows: TGTGCCTGGGAGGGAGGAAGCGGCCAAGAGACCCAGTACTTC.